A single T cell receptor beta chain is shown here with its context. Unexposed donor CD4+ T cells date from about 2011-2018, before the COVID-19 pandemic. This record belongs to a study of CD4 T cells in relation to SARS-CoV-2 and coronaviruses. Repertoires were generated with immunoSEQ multiplex PCR, while TCRdb's copy carries only in-frame clones and drops some. This table has about 60,000 clones, about 94% appearing once. The CDR3 loop spans 16 amino acids. Trimming pared 4 bases from V and 3 bases from J, leaving 20 bases between. Germline CDR1 and CDR2: SGHRS and YFSETQ. This clonotype was obtained from a human donor in good health. The chain is built from TRBV5-1 and TRBJ2-7; D may correspond to TRBD1 or TRBD2 (5 bases each). Material: naive CD4+ T cells from PBMCs. Sample subset: naive CD4+ T cells isolated by negative enrichment. The CDR3 is CASSAEPGRLIYEQYF. CDR3 sequence (DNA): TGCGCCAGCAGCGCTGAACCGGGACGGTTAATCTACGAGCAGTACTTC.